This T cell receptor (beta chain) is drawn from a study of blood T cell repertoires in COVID-19. The CDR3 contains 16 residues. Losses at the gene ends were 0 bases for V and 4 bases for J; bases not matched to a gene: 6. Per the germline V gene, CDR1 is MGHRA and CDR2 is YSYEKL. The assay was immunoSEQ multiplex PCR, and TCRdb's table has in-frame clones only and misses some. The sample consists of 300,000 to 400,000 clones, about 86% of them appearing once. The age range of participants was roughly 18 to 90 years, with residence in about two dozen US areas. Participants reported their clinical history, and cohort assignment relied on those reports.

The chain has TRBV4-1 and TRBJ2-5, with 9 bases aligning to TRBD1. This TCR was sampled from a woman aged 40 to 50 with acute COVID-19. Sequencing was done on a sample of PBMCs or T cells enriched from blood (not recorded which). The CDR3 region has the DNA TGCGCCAGCAGCCAAGAGGGACAGGGTGTCGTAGAGACCCAGTACTTC. Encoded protein: CASSQEGQGVVETQYF.